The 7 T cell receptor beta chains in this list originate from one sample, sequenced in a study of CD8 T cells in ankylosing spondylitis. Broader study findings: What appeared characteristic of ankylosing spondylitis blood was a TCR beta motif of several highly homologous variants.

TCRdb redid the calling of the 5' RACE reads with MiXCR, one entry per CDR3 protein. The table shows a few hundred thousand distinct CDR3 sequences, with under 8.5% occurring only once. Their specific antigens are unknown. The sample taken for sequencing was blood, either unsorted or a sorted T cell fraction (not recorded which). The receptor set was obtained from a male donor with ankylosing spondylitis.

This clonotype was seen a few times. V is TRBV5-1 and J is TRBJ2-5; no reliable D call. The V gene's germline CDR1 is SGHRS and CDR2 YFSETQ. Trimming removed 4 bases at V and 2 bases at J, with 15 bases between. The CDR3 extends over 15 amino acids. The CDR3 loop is CASSHMAQSQETQYF. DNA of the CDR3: TGCGCCAGCAGCCACATGGCACAGTCACAAGAGACCCAGTACTTC.

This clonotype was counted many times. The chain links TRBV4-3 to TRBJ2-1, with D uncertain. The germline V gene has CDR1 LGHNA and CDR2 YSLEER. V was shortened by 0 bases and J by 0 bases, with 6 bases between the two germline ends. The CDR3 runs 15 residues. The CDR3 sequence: CASSQDLLSYNEQFF. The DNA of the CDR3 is TGCGCCAGCAGCCAAGATCTCCTCTCCTACAATGAGCAGTTCTTC.

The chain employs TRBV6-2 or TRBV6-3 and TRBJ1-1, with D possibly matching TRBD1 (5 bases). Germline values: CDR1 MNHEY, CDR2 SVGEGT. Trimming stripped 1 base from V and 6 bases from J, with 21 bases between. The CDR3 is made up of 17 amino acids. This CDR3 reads CASSYLDLGVTSPEAFF. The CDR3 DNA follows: TGTGCCAGCAGTTACTTGGACTTGGGGGTTACCTCCCCTGAAGCTTTCTTT.

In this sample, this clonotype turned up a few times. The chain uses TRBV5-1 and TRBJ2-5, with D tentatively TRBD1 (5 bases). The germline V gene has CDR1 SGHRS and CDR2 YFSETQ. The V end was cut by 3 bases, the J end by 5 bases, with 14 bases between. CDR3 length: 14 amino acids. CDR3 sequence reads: CASSWGLAGETQYF. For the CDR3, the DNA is TGCGCCAGCAGCTGGGGCTTAGCAGGGGAGACCCAGTACTTC.

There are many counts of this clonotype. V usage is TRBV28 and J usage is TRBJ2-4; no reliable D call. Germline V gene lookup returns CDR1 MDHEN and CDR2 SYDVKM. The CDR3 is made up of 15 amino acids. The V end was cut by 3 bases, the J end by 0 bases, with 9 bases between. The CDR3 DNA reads TGTGCCAGCAGTTTTCGGGTGAGAGCCAAAAACATTCAGTACTTC. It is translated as CASSFRVRAKNIQYF.

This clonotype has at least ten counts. The CDR3 here is CASSLHKSSYNEQFF. The DNA for the CDR3 is TGTGCCAGCAGTTTACATAAGAGCTCCTACAATGAGCAGTTCTTC. The chain combines TRBV12-3 or TRBV12-4 with TRBJ2-1; D uncertain. V lost 2 bases, J lost 0 bases, and 8 bases lay in between. The CDR3 covers 15 residues.

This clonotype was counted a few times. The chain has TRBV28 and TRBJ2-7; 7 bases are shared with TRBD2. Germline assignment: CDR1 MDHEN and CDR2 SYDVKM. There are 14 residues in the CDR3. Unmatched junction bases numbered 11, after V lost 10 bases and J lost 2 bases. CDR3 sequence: CATRVRGSTYEQYF. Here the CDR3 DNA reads TGTGCCACCCGGGTCCGCGGGAGTACCTACGAGCAGTACTTC.